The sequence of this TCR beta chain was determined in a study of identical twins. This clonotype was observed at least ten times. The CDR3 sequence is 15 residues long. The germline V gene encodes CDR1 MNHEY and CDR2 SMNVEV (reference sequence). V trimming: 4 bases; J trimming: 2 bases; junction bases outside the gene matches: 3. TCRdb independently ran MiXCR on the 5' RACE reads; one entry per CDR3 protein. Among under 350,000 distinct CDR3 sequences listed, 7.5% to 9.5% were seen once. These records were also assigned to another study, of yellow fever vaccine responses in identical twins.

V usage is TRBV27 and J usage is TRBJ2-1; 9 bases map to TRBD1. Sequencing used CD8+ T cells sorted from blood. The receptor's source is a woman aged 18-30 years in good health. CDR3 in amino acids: CASSWGQGPYNEQFF. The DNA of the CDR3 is TGTGCCAGCAGTTGGGGACAGGGACCCTACAATGAGCAGTTCTTC.